The 13 T cell receptor beta chains given below trace back to one sample, sequenced in a study of blood T cell repertoires in COVID-19. Produced via immunoSEQ multiplex PCR; TCRdb's table is partial and in-frame only. The sample yields around 250,000 clones, around four fifths seen once. The sample taken for sequencing was peripheral blood. These receptors all come from a man aged 35 to 55 with active or convalescent COVID-19.

The chain couples TRBV30 to TRBJ1-4, with no clear D. Trimming removed 2 bases from V and 4 bases from J, with 2 bases in between. This CDR3 is 11 amino acids long. Germline assignment: CDR1 GTSNPN and CDR2 SVGIG (reference sequence). The CDR3 reads CAWSRNEKLFF. The CDR3 bases are TGTGCCTGGAGTCGTAATGAAAAACTGTTTTTT.

The V and J genes are TRBV6-5 and TRBJ1-2; D unresolved. Between the trimmed V and J ends, which lost 6 bases and 4 bases, there was a span of 12 bases. CDR1 is MNHEY, CDR2 SVGAGI, per germline. CDR3 length: 13 amino acids. The CDR3 coding sequence is TGTGCCAGCAGCGCAGAATTGTTCTATGGCTACACCTTC. Translation: CASSAELFYGYTF.

In the case of this clone: The sample carries other DNA sequences with the same CDR3. J is TRBJ2-7 and V is TRBV7-2, with unresolved D. The length of the CDR3 is 12 residues. Looked up from germline, CDR1 is SGHTA and CDR2 is FQGNSA. V lost 3 bases and J lost 0, with 3 bases in between. Here the CDR3 reads CASSLYSYEQYF. The CDR3 bases are TGTGCCAGCAGCTTGTACTCCTACGAGCAGTACTTC. Together with reference TRBV7-2 and TRBJ2-7, the CDR3 gives the full variable domain: GAGVSQSPSNKVTEKGKDVELRCDPISGHTALYWYRQSLGQGLEFLIYFQGNSAPDKSGLPSDRFSAERTGGSVSTLTIQRTQQEDSAVYLCASSLYSYEQYFGPGTRLTVT.

The chain links TRBV7-9 to TRBJ1-1, with unresolved D. CDR1 is SEHNR, CDR2 FQNEAQ, per germline (reference sequence). The CDR3 spans 14 residues. Trimming took 1 base from V and 0 from J, leaving 6 bases between them. The DNA of the CDR3 is TGTGCCAGCAGCTTAGACGGGGTGAACACTGAAGCTTTCTTT. Translation: CASSLDGVNTEAFF.

V is TRBV5-6 and J is TRBJ2-7; D is undetermined. This CDR3 spans 14 amino acids. The V gene lost 1 base and the J gene lost 0 bases, with 8 bases spanning the gap. Germline V CDR1 and CDR2: SGHDT, YYEEEE. CDR3 in DNA: TGTGCCAGCAGCTTGTGGAGTGACTCCTACGAGCAGTACTTC. It translates to CASSLWSDSYEQYF.

There are a few counts of this clone. The genes are TRBV30 and TRBJ1-2; 7 bases are a match to TRBD1. The length of the CDR3 is 16 residues. Trimming removed 0 bases from V and 4 bases from J; junction bases left unmatched: 11. The germline V gene encodes CDR1 GTSNPN and CDR2 SVGIG (reference sequence). The CDR3 is CAWSVPTGRTLYGYTF. CDR3 sequence (DNA): TGTGCCTGGAGTGTCCCGACAGGGAGGACCCTCTATGGCTACACCTTC.

In its sample, this clone was seen a few times. The chain couples TRBV27 to TRBJ2-1; D remains unclear. The CDR3 loop spans 14 amino acids. The germline CDR1 and CDR2 sequences are MNHEY and SMNVEV (reference sequence). The ends were cut back, 3 bases at V and 6 bases at J, with 12 bases in the middle. The CDR3 DNA follows: TGTGCCAGCAGTTTCTGGGCAGGTAGCAATGAGCAGTTCTTC. Its translation is CASSFWAGSNEQFF.

The chain has TRBV18 and TRBJ1-1, with D possibly being TRBD1 (6 bases). Looked up from germline, CDR1 is KGHSH and CDR2 is LQKENI. This CDR3 comprises 15 residues. V was cut by 2 bases and J by 5 bases, with 15 bases left in between. CDR3 residues: CASSPVTLQGTEAFF. Here the CDR3 DNA reads TGTGCCAGCTCACCAGTGACACTCCAGGGGACTGAAGCTTTCTTT.

This chain joins TRBV5-1 and TRBJ2-3; a possible D gene is TRBD1 (6 bases). The germline gives CDR1 SGHRS, CDR2 YFSETQ. This CDR3 region has 14 residues. V was cut by 4 bases and J by 1 base, with 10 bases left in between. The CDR3 reads CASSPGQRTDTQYF. DNA of the CDR3: TGCGCCAGCAGCCCCGGACAGCGCACAGATACGCAGTATTTT.

This chain connects TRBV5-4 to TRBJ2-7; 8 nucleotides line up with TRBD1. CDR1 and CDR2 from the germline V gene are SGHNT and YYREEE (reference sequence). Trimming at V came to 2 bases and at J to 4 bases, leaving 2 bases not matched to a gene. This CDR3 contains 13 residues. CDR3: CASSFNRGYEQYF. The CDR3 DNA reads as TGTGCCAGCAGCTTCAACAGGGGGTACGAGCAGTACTTC.

The chain links TRBV30 to TRBJ2-7; TRBD2 aligns across 11 bases. The CDR3 length is 14 residues. Germline V gene sequence: CDR1 GTSNPN, CDR2 SVGIG (reference sequence). Unmatched junction bases numbered 4, after V lost 4 bases and J lost 2 bases. The CDR3: CAWKGTSGTYEQYF. The DNA for the CDR3 is TGTGCCTGGAAAGGGACTAGCGGTACCTACGAGCAGTACTTC.

The rearrangement uses TRBV12-3 or TRBV12-4 and TRBJ1-2, with D possibly matching TRBD1 (5 bases). Between the trimmed V and J ends, which lost 8 bases and 4 bases, there was a span of 14 bases. The CDR3 length is 13 residues. This chain's CDR3 is CASDLQGPYGYTF. The CDR3 coding sequence is TGTGCCAGCGATTTGCAGGGCCCCTATGGCTACACCTTC.

V and J are TRBV30 and TRBJ2-5, with D maybe TRBD2 (5 bases). V lost 2 bases and J 2 bases, leaving 15 bases between the germline ends. From germline, CDR1 is GTSNPN and CDR2 SVGIG (reference sequence). The CDR3 spans 15 residues. CDR3 DNA: TGTGCCTGGAGTTCCCGGGGTGTCGGACAAGAGACCCAGTACTTC. Residues: CAWSSRGVGQETQYF.